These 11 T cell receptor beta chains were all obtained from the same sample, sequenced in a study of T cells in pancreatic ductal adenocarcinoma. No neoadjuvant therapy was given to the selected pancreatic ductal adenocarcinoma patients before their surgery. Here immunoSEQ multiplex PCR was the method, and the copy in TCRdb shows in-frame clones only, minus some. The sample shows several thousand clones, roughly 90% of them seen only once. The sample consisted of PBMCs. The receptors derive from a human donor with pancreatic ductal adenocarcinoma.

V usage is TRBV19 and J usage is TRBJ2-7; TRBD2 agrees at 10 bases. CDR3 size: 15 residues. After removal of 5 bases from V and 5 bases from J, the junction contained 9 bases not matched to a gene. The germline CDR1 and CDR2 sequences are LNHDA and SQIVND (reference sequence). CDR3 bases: TGTGCCAGTAGTCGCGTGGGAGCGGGAGGGAACGAGCAGTACTTC. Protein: CASSRVGAGGNEQYF. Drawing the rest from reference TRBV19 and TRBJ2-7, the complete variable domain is DGGITQSPKYLFRKEGQNVTLSCEQNLNHDAMYWYRQDPGQGLRLIYYSQIVNDFQKGDIAEGYSVSREKKESFPLTVTSAQKNPTAFYLCASSRVGAGGNEQYFGPGTRLTVT.

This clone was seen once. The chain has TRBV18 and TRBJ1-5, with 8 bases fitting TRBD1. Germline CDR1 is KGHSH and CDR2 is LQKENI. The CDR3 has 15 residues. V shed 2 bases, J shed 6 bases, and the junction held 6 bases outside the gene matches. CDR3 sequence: CASSPDRTGSQPQHF. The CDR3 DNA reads TGTGCCAGCTCACCAGATAGGACAGGGAGTCAGCCCCAGCATTTT.

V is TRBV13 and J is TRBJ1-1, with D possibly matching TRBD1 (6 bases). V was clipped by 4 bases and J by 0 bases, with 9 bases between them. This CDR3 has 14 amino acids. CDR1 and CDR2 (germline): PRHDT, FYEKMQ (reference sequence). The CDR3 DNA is TGTGCCAGCAGCTCAGACAGGCTGAACACTGAAGCTTTCTTT. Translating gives CASSSDRLNTEAFF.

As DNA, the CDR3 is TGTGCCAGCAGCTGGGGACAGCGGAGGCAAGAGACCCAGTACTTC. It translates to CASSWGQRRQETQYF. This chain links TRBV5-5 with TRBJ2-5, with 7 bases aligning to TRBD1. The J segment lost 2 bases and the V segment lost 3 bases, leaving 7 bases of the junction unmatched. The CDR3 has 15 residues. The germline V gene has CDR1 SGHKS and CDR2 YYEKEE (reference sequence). The full variable domain, rest sourced from reference TRBV5-5 and TRBJ2-5, is DAGVTQSPTHLIKTRGQQVTLRCSPISGHKSVSWYQQVLGQGPQFIFQYYEKEERGRGNFPDRFSARQFPNYSSELNVNALLLGDSALYLCASSWGQRRQETQYFGPGTRLLVL.

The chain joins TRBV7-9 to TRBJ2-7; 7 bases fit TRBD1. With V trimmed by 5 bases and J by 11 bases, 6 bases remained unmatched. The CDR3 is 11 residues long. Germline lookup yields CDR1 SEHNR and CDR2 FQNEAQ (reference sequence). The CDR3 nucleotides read TGTGCCAGCAGCCCGGGACAGTCCAAGTACTTC. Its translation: CASSPGQSKYF.

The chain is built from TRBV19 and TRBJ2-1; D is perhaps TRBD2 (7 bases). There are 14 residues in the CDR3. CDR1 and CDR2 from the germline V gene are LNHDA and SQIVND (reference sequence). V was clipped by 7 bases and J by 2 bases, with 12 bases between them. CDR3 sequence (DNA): TGTGCCAGTACCGAAGGGGGGGCCTACAATGAGCAGTTCTTC. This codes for CASTEGGAYNEQFF.

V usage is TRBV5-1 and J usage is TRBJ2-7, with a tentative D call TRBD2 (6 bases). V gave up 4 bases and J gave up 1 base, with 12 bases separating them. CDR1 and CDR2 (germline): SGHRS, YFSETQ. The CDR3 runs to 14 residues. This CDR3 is CASSDLASSYEQYF. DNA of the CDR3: TGCGCCAGCAGCGACCTAGCGTCTTCCTACGAGCAGTACTTC.

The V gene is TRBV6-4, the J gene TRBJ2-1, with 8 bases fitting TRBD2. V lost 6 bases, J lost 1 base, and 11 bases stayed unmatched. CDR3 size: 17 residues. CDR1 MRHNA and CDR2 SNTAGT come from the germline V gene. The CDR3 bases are TGTGCCAGCAGCCTCACCATGGCTAGCGGGTCCTACAATGAGCAGTTCTTC. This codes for CASSLTMASGSYNEQFF.

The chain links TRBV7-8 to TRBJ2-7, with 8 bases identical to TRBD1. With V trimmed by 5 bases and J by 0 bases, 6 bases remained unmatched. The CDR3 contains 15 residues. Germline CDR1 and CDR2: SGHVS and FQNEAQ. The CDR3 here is CASSRNTGGSYEQYF. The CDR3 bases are TGTGCCAGCAGCCGAAATACAGGGGGCTCCTACGAGCAGTACTTC.

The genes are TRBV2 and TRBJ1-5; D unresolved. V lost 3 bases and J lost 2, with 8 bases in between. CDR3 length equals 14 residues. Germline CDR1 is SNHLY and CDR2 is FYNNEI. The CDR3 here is CASSEGRGNQPQHF. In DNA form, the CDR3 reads TGTGCCAGCAGTGAGGGGAGGGGCAATCAGCCCCAGCATTTT.

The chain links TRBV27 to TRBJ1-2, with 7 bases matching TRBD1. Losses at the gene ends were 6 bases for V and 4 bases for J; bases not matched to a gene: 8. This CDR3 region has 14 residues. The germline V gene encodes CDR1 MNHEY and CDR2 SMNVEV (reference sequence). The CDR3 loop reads CASSPNRGLYGYTF. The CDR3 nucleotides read TGTGCCAGCAGCCCGAACAGGGGTCTCTATGGCTACACCTTC.